These 3 T cell receptor beta chains were sequenced from one sample in a study of cytomegalovirus exposure and HLA in healthy donors. With 60 Vbeta and 13 Jbeta primers, the PCR was carried out. Assay used: immunoSEQ multiplex PCR; TCRdb lists only in-frame clones, some missing. This table has 150,000 or so clones, 64% appearing once. Sequencing input: PBMCs. All receptors come from a woman in her 30s in good health and CMV-seropositive.

This clone appeared a few times. The chain couples TRBV6-1 to TRBJ1-5; 7 bases line up with TRBD1. CDR1 and CDR2 from the germline V gene are MNHNS and SASEGT. Unmatched junction bases numbered 3, after V lost 3 bases and J lost 4 bases. This CDR3 spans 14 amino acids. Here the CDR3 DNA reads TGTGCCAGCAGTGAGGGGACAGAGAATCAGCCCCAGCATTTT. Its translation is CASSEGTENQPQHF.

The gene calls are TRBV28 and TRBJ1-6; D remains ambiguous. Germline CDR1 MDHEN, CDR2 SYDVKM. The CDR3 covers 15 residues. The V gene lost 6 bases and the J gene lost 2 bases, with 11 bases spanning the gap. CDR3 coding DNA: TGTGCCAGCAGCCTATCCGGGACCTATAATTCACCCCTCCACTTT. Translation: CASSLSGTYNSPLHF.

The chain is built from TRBV6-5 and TRBJ1-6; no clear D. CDR3 size: 16 residues. CDR1 is MNHEY and CDR2 is SVGAGI in the germline V gene. V lost 0 bases, J lost 7 bases, and 13 bases lay in between. The CDR3 nucleotides read TGTGCCAGCAGTTACTCGATCGCAGGCAAAAATTCACCCCTCCACTTT. Protein: CASSYSIAGKNSPLHF.